The 7 T cell receptor beta chains below come from one sample, sequenced in a study of shared clonotypes between healthy human individuals. The table came from immunoSEQ multiplex PCR; TCRdb's copy has only in-frame clones and leaves some out. The profile covers 600,000 or so clones, with roughly 96% appearing a single time and about 0.11% taken by the ten largest. Terminally differentiated effector memory CD45RA+ cells were excluded by CCR7 positive selection of CD45RO-negative cells. The sample comprised naive CD8+ T cells sorted from blood. Source of these receptors: a woman aged 30 to 39 in good health.

The rearrangement links TRBV27 to TRBJ2-7, with D unresolved. This CDR3 comprises 14 residues. Trimming stripped 4 bases from V and 2 bases from J, with 12 bases between. Germline-derived CDR1 and CDR2 are MNHEY and SMNVEV (reference sequence). The CDR3 DNA follows: TGTGCCAGCAGTTCCACGGACGTTACCTACGAGCAGTACTTC. It codes for CASSSTDVTYEQYF.

V gene TRBV10-3 combines with J gene TRBJ2-7, with D tentatively TRBD1 or TRBD2 (5 bases each). The CDR3 is made up of 14 amino acids. The germline V gene encodes CDR1 ENHRY and CDR2 SYGVKD. The V end lost 0 bases, the J end lost 3 bases, and 9 bases lay between the germline ends. In nucleotides, the CDR3 is TGTGCCATCAGTGAGTCAGGGGAGCGCTACGAGCAGTACTTC. Its protein is CAISESGERYEQYF.

The V and J genes are TRBV10-2 and TRBJ1-1; D unclear. Trimming took 4 bases from V and 4 from J, leaving 10 bases between them. Germline V CDR1 and CDR2: WSHSY, SAAADI. This CDR3 spans 13 amino acids. The CDR3 nucleotides are TGCGCCAGCAGTGTTGGAGATATCACTGAAGCTTTCTTT. Amino acids: CASSVGDITEAFF.

The chain recombines TRBV7-9 with TRBJ1-1, with D possibly TRBD1 on 5 matching bases. V was shortened by 1 base and J by 6 bases, with 12 bases between the two germline ends. Germline V gene lookup returns CDR1 SEHNR and CDR2 FQNEAQ (reference sequence). The CDR3 has 14 amino acids. DNA for the CDR3: TGTGCCAGCAGCTTAGGTCAGGGCGAGTCTGAAGCTTTCTTT. Amino acids: CASSLGQGESEAFF.

The chain couples TRBV29-1 to TRBJ1-2; no firm D call. Germline V CDR1 and CDR2: SQVTM, ANQGSEA. V was trimmed by 7 bases and J by 4 bases, leaving 16 bases between them. This CDR3 spans 13 amino acids. The CDR3 coding sequence is TGCAGCGGGGCCGAGGGCATAGGCTATGGCTACACCTTC. This sequence encodes CSGAEGIGYGYTF.

The chain joins TRBV7-3 to TRBJ2-1, with 12 bases lining up with TRBD2. Looked up from germline, CDR1 is SGHTA and CDR2 is FQGTGA. V lost 2 bases to trimming and J lost 6 bases; unmatched junction nucleotides: 2. The length of the CDR3 is 15 residues. This CDR3 reads CASSLLAGGVNEQFF. The DNA for the CDR3 is TGTGCCAGCAGCTTACTAGCGGGAGGGGTCAATGAGCAGTTCTTC.

The genes are TRBV6-4 and TRBJ1-5; D not resolved. Germline V gives CDR1 MRHNA, CDR2 SNTAGT. The ends were cut back, 0 bases at V and 3 bases at J, with 12 bases in the middle. The length of the CDR3 is 16 residues. This chain's CDR3 is CASSDSQPKINQPQHF. CDR3 DNA sequence: TGTGCCAGCAGTGACTCCCAGCCCAAAATCAATCAGCCCCAGCATTTT.